Presented here are 18 T cell receptor beta chains from one specimen sequenced in a study of blood T cell repertoires in COVID-19. Here immunoSEQ multiplex PCR was the method, and the copy in TCRdb shows in-frame clones only, minus some. This sample yields about 210,000 clones, of which 70% to 90% are seen a single time; more than 0.7% belongs to the top ten. Sequenced input: peripheral blood. These TCRs come from a woman in her 70s with acute or convalescent COVID-19.

This chain connects TRBV5-6 to TRBJ2-2, with TRBD2 matching over 8 bases. This CDR3 is built from 16 residues. V gave up 0 bases and J gave up 2 bases; unmatched junction bases: 3. The germline CDR1 and CDR2 sequences are SGHDT and YYEEEE. Here the CDR3 reads CASSLVLAGNTGELFF. The DNA of the CDR3 is TGTGCCAGCAGCTTGGTTCTAGCGGGTAACACCGGGGAGCTGTTTTTT.

V gene TRBV10-1 combines with J gene TRBJ2-7; the match to TRBD2 covers 13 bases. Germline values: CDR1 WNHNN, CDR2 SYGVQD (reference sequence). Unmatched junction bases numbered 6, after V lost 5 bases and J lost 5 bases. This CDR3 spans 15 amino acids. CDR3 sequence (DNA): TGCGCCAGCAGTCCCCGACTAGCGGGAGGCCACGAGCAGTACTTC. Translation gives CASSPRLAGGHEQYF.

The rearrangement uses TRBV4-1 and TRBJ2-3, with unresolved D. CDR3 length equals 13 residues. With 1 base removed from V and 2 bases from J, the gap between germline ends came to 4 bases. Germline CDR1 MGHRA, CDR2 YSYEKL. CDR3 loop: CASSQGHTDTQYF. The CDR3 DNA sequence: TGCGCCAGCAGCCAAGGACACACAGATACGCAGTATTTT.

The chain employs TRBV3-1 (or the pseudogene TRBV3-2) and TRBJ2-5; 10 bases are a match to TRBD2. The CDR3 sequence is 16 residues long. With V trimmed by 1 base and J by 5 bases, 7 bases remained unmatched. Germline V lookup: CDR1 LGHDT, CDR2 YNNKEL (reference sequence). The CDR3 is CASSQVSSGSSETQYF. The CDR3 region has the DNA TGTGCCAGCAGCCAAGTATCTAGCGGGAGTAGCGAGACCCAGTACTTC.

V and J are TRBV5-1 and TRBJ1-4, with a weak D call TRBD1 (5 bases). The CDR3 loop spans 15 amino acids. Germline assignment: CDR1 SGHRS and CDR2 YFSETQ. V was cut by 0 bases and J by 7 bases, with 13 bases left in between. The CDR3: CASSLERGMSEKLFF. The CDR3 DNA reads as TGCGCCAGCAGCTTGGAACGGGGGATGAGTGAAAAACTGTTTTTT.

V usage is TRBV5-1 and J usage is TRBJ2-1; the match to TRBD2 covers 8 bases. CDR3 size: 15 residues. Germline lookup yields CDR1 SGHRS and CDR2 YFSETQ. J was trimmed by 9 bases and V by 4 bases; bases with no gene match: 12. For the CDR3, the DNA is TGCGCCAGCAGCCCCTCGGAGGGGCGGGGGGCTGAGCAGTTCTTC. Amino acids: CASSPSEGRGAEQFF.

The chain uses TRBV6-5 and TRBJ1-1; D may be TRBD1 (5 bases). Trimming cost V 2 bases and J 6 bases, with 13 bases left between them. This CDR3 has 14 residues. CDR1 is MNHEY, CDR2 SVGAGI, per germline. The CDR3 region is CASSYGQGRAEAFF. As DNA, the CDR3 is TGTGCCAGCAGTTACGGGCAGGGAAGGGCTGAAGCTTTCTTT.

This clone was detected only once. The chain uses TRBV3-1 (or the pseudogene TRBV3-2) and TRBJ1-6, with 7 nucleotides matching TRBD1. The CDR3 is 15 amino acids. V gave up 7 bases and J gave up 7 bases; unmatched junction bases: 10. Germline values: CDR1 LGHDT, CDR2 YNNKEL (reference sequence). As DNA, the CDR3 is TGTGCCAGCACTCCAACGGGACAGACCAATTCACCCCTCCACTTT. As protein: CASTPTGQTNSPLHF.

V gene TRBV28 combines with J gene TRBJ2-4, with TRBD2 identical over 15 bases. CDR1 and CDR2 from the germline V gene are MDHEN and SYDVKM. This CDR3 contains 17 residues. V lost 3 bases and J lost 4; bases outside the gene matches: 4. CDR3 coding DNA: TGTGCCAGCAGTTTGCGGACTAGCGGGAGGGAAAAAAACATTCAGTACTTC. Translated: CASSLRTSGREKNIQYF.

The V call is TRBV7-6, the J call TRBJ2-7; 16 bases fit TRBD2. The junction had 7 bases not matched to a gene; V was cut back by 2 bases and J by 6 bases. Germline values: CDR1 SGHVS, CDR2 FNYEAQ. CDR3 length: 17 amino acids. The CDR3 sequence is CASSLSGLAGGPREQYF. CDR3 in DNA: TGTGCCAGCAGCTTATCGGGACTAGCGGGGGGGCCTCGCGAGCAGTACTTC.

The chain joins TRBV18 to TRBJ2-2; D is perhaps TRBD1 (5 bases). The CDR3 is made up of 12 amino acids. Germline-derived CDR1 and CDR2 are KGHSH and LQKENI. Trimming pared 3 bases from V and 7 bases from J, leaving 6 bases between. CDR3 in amino acids: CASSPRDGELFF. The DNA for the CDR3 is TGTGCCAGCTCACCCAGGGACGGGGAGCTGTTTTTT.

V and J are TRBV13 and TRBJ2-7; D is perhaps TRBD1 (6 bases). V lost 2 bases, J lost 2 bases, and 10 bases lay in between. This CDR3 region has 14 residues. Germline V gene data show CDR1 as PRHDT and CDR2 as FYEKMQ (reference sequence). The CDR3 region has the DNA TGTGCCAGCAGCTTAACAGGGACCCCCTACGAGCAGTACTTC. Residues: CASSLTGTPYEQYF.

V usage is TRBV29-1 and J usage is TRBJ1-1; D is unclear. Looked up from germline, CDR1 is SQVTM and CDR2 is ANQGSEA. The CDR3 covers 12 residues. Trimming removed 4 bases at V and 1 base at J, with 7 bases between. The CDR3 sequence: CSVGTGNTEAFF. As DNA, the CDR3 is TGCAGCGTTGGGACTGGGAACACTGAAGCTTTCTTT.

J is TRBJ1-4 and V is TRBV6-1, with D perhaps TRBD1 (5 bases). Germline V gene lookup returns CDR1 MNHNS and CDR2 SASEGT. CDR3 length: 15 amino acids. Trimming took off 0 bases at V and 8 bases at J, with 13 bases between the two ends. This CDR3 reads CASSEARQGREKLFF. CDR3 DNA: TGTGCCAGCAGTGAAGCGAGGCAGGGTAGGGAAAAACTGTTTTTT.

V and J are TRBV27 and TRBJ2-3; 11 bases align to TRBD2. CDR1 and CDR2 (germline): MNHEY, SMNVEV (reference sequence). With 7 bases clipped from V and 2 bases from J, the junction kept 5 bases outside the gene matches. There are 15 residues in the CDR3. The CDR3 is CASTNSGRDTDTQYF. In DNA, the CDR3 is TGTGCCAGCACCAATAGCGGGAGGGACACAGATACGCAGTATTTT.

This clone has more than one count but fewer than ten. The chain links TRBV2 to TRBJ1-5; no definite D call. This CDR3 region has 13 residues. Germline values: CDR1 SNHLY, CDR2 FYNNEI. Between the trimmed V and J ends, which lost 7 bases and 2 bases, there was a span of 9 bases. The DNA of the CDR3 is TGTGCCAGCAAGTTAGATGGCAATCAGCCCCAGCATTTT. It codes for CASKLDGNQPQHF.

This clone appeared a few times. J is TRBJ1-1 and V is TRBV4-1, with 7 bases matching TRBD1. Germline V gene data show CDR1 as MGHRA and CDR2 as YSYEKL. The trim removed 4 bases at V and 3 bases at J, leaving 5 bases unmatched. The CDR3 extends over 14 amino acids. In DNA form, the CDR3 reads TGCGCCAGCAGCCTCTACAGGGGAGACACTGAAGCTTTCTTT. Translated: CASSLYRGDTEAFF.

A single count supports this clone. The rearrangement uses TRBV27 and TRBJ2-3, with 12 bases aligning to TRBD1. V lost 2 bases and J lost 6; bases outside the gene matches: 3. Germline CDR1 reads MNHEY; CDR2 reads SMNVEV (reference sequence). The CDR3 is made up of 15 amino acids. DNA of the CDR3: TGTGCCAGCAGTTTAGGGACAGGGGGCTGGGATACGCAGTATTTT. Encoded protein: CASSLGTGGWDTQYF.